A selection of T cell receptor beta chains follows, all from one sample in a study of response to subunit inactivated influenza vaccine. In TCRdb, the RT-PCR reads were re-called with MiXCR into one record per CDR3 protein. The table shows around 580,000 distinct CDR3 sequences, with roughly 15% occurring only once. This specimen was PBMCs from blood, taken 12 days after vaccination. These receptors all come from a man over 45 who received an inactivated influenza vaccine. Both conserved end residues are part of each CDR3. D genes are given only for firm matches. Only part of the rows carry a size: once, few, many, or a class if the clone is expanded.

v_gene	abundance	d_gene	j_gene	CDR3nt	CDR3aa
TRBV18	many	-	TRBJ1-1	TGTGCCAGCTCACAGGATATGAACACTGAAGCTTTCTTT	CASSQDMNTEAFF
TRBV7-2	few	TRBD1	TRBJ2-2	TGTGCCAGCAGCTTAATACAGGGGCCGCAATACACCGGGGAGCTGTTTTTT	CASSLIQGPQYTGELFF
TRBV20-1	-	-	TRBJ1-6	TGCAGTGCTAGGGGCCCGACATCATGGTCCTATAATTCACCCCTCCACTTT	CSARGPTSWSYNSPLHF
TRBV12-3/TRBV12-4	-	-	TRBJ2-1	TGTGCCAGCAGTTTTCCCGGCCTAGCGTTCGGGAATGAGCAGTTCTTC	CASSFPGLAFGNEQFF
TRBV10-3	-	-	TRBJ2-1	TGTGCCATCAGGGACTCCTCCTACAATGAGCAGTTCTTC	CAIRDSSYNEQFF
TRBV12-3/TRBV12-4	few	-	TRBJ2-2	TGTGCCAGCAGTGGAAATCTAGTGGTCACCGGGGAGCTGTTTTTT	CASSGNLVVTGELFF
TRBV7-9	many	TRBD2	TRBJ2-1	TGTGCCAGCAGCTCCTCGAGATTGGCGGGGGTAGTACATGAGCAGTTCTTC	CASSSSRLAGVVHEQFF
TRBV2	few	-	TRBJ2-7	TGTGCCAGCAGTGTGAACAGGGACAACGAGCAGTACTTC	CASSVNRDNEQYF
TRBV5-1	few	TRBD1	TRBJ2-1	TGCGCCAGCAGATCTGACAGGGGGGCCTACAATGAGCAGTTCTTC	CASRSDRGAYNEQFF
TRBV7-6	few	-	TRBJ1-1	TGTGCCAGCAGCTTAGAGCGGTGGACTGAAGCTTTCTTT	CASSLERWTEAFF
TRBV5-1	few	TRBD2	TRBJ2-1	TGCGCCAGCAGCCATCTAGCGGGAGTCCACAATGAGCAGTTCTTC	CASSHLAGVHNEQFF
TRBV6-1	few	TRBD2	TRBJ2-7	TGTGCCAGCAGTCCCGTAGCGGGGCCCTACGAGCAGTACTTC	CASSPVAGPYEQYF
TRBV12-2	-	-	TRBJ2-7	TGTGCAAGTCGTCATACTAAGGGACGGAAAATTTACGAGCAGTACTTC	CASRHTKGRKIYEQYF
TRBV20-1	-	-	TRBJ1-1	TGCAGTGCTAGTAACGAGAACACTGAAGCTTTCTTT	CSASNENTEAFF
TRBV2	-	TRBD1	TRBJ2-3	TGTGCCAGCAGTGAGGGGACAGATGGAGATACGCAGTATTTT	CASSEGTDGDTQYF
TRBV11-2	-	TRBD2	TRBJ2-1	TGTGCCAGCAGCCCCCGAGACGGGGGGACCTACAATGAGCAGTTCTTC	CASSPRDGGTYNEQFF
TRBV14	-	-	TRBJ2-1	TGTGCCAGCAGCCAAGTGCCTTCCTACAATGAGCAGTTCTTC	CASSQVPSYNEQFF
TRBV5-1	-	-	TRBJ2-7	TGCGCCAGCAGCACCACTCCACGTCAAGCCTCCTACGAGCAGTACTTC	CASSTTPRQASYEQYF
TRBV12-3/TRBV12-4	few	TRBD2	TRBJ2-3	TGTGCCAGCAGCCCTATAGCGGGGGGGCCGTCAGATACGCAGTATTTT	CASSPIAGGPSDTQYF
TRBV24-1	few	-	TRBJ2-3	TGTGCCACCGGAGGGGGGTCAGATACGCAGTATTTT	CATGGGSDTQYF
TRBV7-9	few	TRBD1	TRBJ2-5	TGTGCCAGCAGCCGGGACAGTTTAGAGACCCAGTACTTC	CASSRDSLETQYF
TRBV20-1	many	-	TRBJ2-3	TGCAGTGCTAGAGTGGTACTACCAACCCTCACAGATACGCAGTATTTT	CSARVVLPTLTDTQYF
TRBV20-1	few	-	TRBJ1-1	TGCAGTGCACAAGGTCAGGGAAACACTGAAGCTTTCTTT	CSAQGQGNTEAFF
TRBV12-3/TRBV12-4	few	TRBD2	TRBJ2-1	TGTGCCAGCAAGGCTAGCGGGGGGGCAGGTAAAATCTTC	CASKASGGAGKIF
TRBV7-7	-	-	TRBJ2-2	TGTGCCAGCAGCCCGCCTGGTAGTGGTAGCACCGGGGAGCTGTTTTTT	CASSPPGSGSTGELFF
TRBV28	few	-	TRBJ2-7	TGTGCCAGCAGTTTATTTTTGGGAAACCATCTACGGCAGTACTTC	CASSLFLGNHLRQYF
TRBV20-1	-	-	TRBJ2-7	TGCAGTGCTCCAAACTTCTACGAGCAGTACTTC	CSAPNFYEQYF
TRBV30	-	-	TRBJ2-1	TGTGCCTGGGGCTCGGGAGAGTTCTACAATGAGCAGTTCTTC	CAWGSGEFYNEQFF
TRBV14	many	-	TRBJ2-1	TGTGCCAGCAGACGGGGGAGTAAAGAGATTGTGAATGAGCAGTTCTTC	CASRRGSKEIVNEQFF
TRBV10-3	few	TRBD2	TRBJ2-1	TGTGCCATCAGTGAGCTGGGACTAGCAGATGAGCAGTTCTTC	CAISELGLADEQFF
TRBV6-5	-	-	TRBJ2-7	TGTGCCAGCAGTTATGCAGGGCCGGCCTACGAGCAGTACTTC	CASSYAGPAYEQYF
TRBV12-3/TRBV12-4	few	-	TRBJ1-4	TGTGCCAGCAGTTTTTCGGGGGCCCGTAATGAAAAACTGTTTTTT	CASSFSGARNEKLFF
TRBV6-1	few	-	TRBJ2-7	TGTGCCAGCAGTGGTGTGCACCAAGCGGGACAGAACTACGAGCAGTACTTC	CASSGVHQAGQNYEQYF
TRBV15	-	-	TRBJ2-1	TGTGCCACCAGCCGAGAGGGTAGGGCCTACAATGAGCAGTTCTTC	CATSREGRAYNEQFF
TRBV7-9	few	-	TRBJ2-3	TGTGCCAGCACCCCCTGGACAGATACGCAGTATTTT	CASTPWTDTQYF
TRBV28	-	-	TRBJ2-7	TGTGCCAGCGCACACCGGGGGTACGAGCAGTACTTC	CASAHRGYEQYF
TRBV5-1	few	TRBD1	TRBJ1-1	TGCGCCAGCATGCTAGGGACAGTCATGAACACTGAAGCTTTCTTT	CASMLGTVMNTEAFF
TRBV28	few	TRBD2	TRBJ2-1	TGTGCCAGCAGTTTCGGACTAGCGGGGGCCTGGGACAATGAGCAGTTCTTC	CASSFGLAGAWDNEQFF
TRBV5-1	-	TRBD2	TRBJ2-3	TGCGCCAGCAGCTCGGGGAGGGGATTGGGTCCAGATACGCAGTATTTT	CASSSGRGLGPDTQYF
TRBV29-1	-	-	TRBJ1-1	TGCAGCGTTGAACCCCCGGCCCGGAGGACTGAAGCTTTCTTT	CSVEPPARRTEAFF
TRBV12-3/TRBV12-4	-	TRBD2	TRBJ2-2	TGTGCCAGCGCTAGCGGGATAAACACCGGGGAGCTGTTTTTT	CASASGINTGELFF
TRBV9	-	TRBD2	TRBJ2-1	TGTGCCAGCAGCGTAGTAGTAGCGGGCTCCTACAATGAGCAGTTCTTC	CASSVVVAGSYNEQFF